The clone carrying this T cell receptor beta chain has a single count. Antigen: not known. The data originate from a study of CD8+ T cells in alopecia areata. TCR sequencing used cDNA made by reverse transcription of extracted RNA. Produced via immunoSEQ multiplex PCR; TCRdb's table is partial and in-frame only. The sample carries some 130,000 clones, almost 50% recorded once. Study observations and caveats: Lesional scalp, notably in alopecia totalis/universalis, had clonality above that of normal scalp.

Trimming shortened V by 2 bases and J by 9 bases, and 8 bases separated the two germline ends. The CDR3 extends over 11 amino acids. The germline gives CDR1 DFQATT, CDR2 SNEGSKA (reference sequence). The genes are TRBV20-1 and TRBJ1-5; D ambiguous. Material: CD8+ T cells sorted from blood, obtained at week 0. The receptor's source is a human donor with alopecia areata. The DNA of the CDR3 is TGCAGTGCTAGAAACGAGGGGCCCCAGCATTTT. Protein sequence: CSARNEGPQHF.